This record concerns one T cell receptor (beta chain) sequence. Trimming left V 3 bases short and J 5 bases short, with 12 bases between. This CDR3 has 14 residues. CDR1 and CDR2 from the germline V gene are KGHSH and LQKENI. This sample was taken from a study of blood T cell repertoires in COVID-19. Some clones are missing from TCRdb's copy, which holds only in-frame ones; the method was immunoSEQ multiplex PCR. The data hold approximately 350,000 clones, with 89% observed a single time. The clonotype comes from a man between 35 and 55 years old with acute or convalescent COVID-19. The chain links TRBV18 to TRBJ2-3; possible D gene TRBD1, 6 bases. The sequencing sample was made of peripheral blood. The CDR3 sequence: CASSPVTGQDTQYF. CDR3 DNA: TGTGCCAGCTCACCCGTTACAGGGCAAGATACGCAGTATTTT.